The rows below give T cell receptor beta chains drawn from one sample of a study of T cell changes during pregnancy in multiple sclerosis. Profiling relied on immunoSEQ multiplex PCR, and the TCRdb table lists in-frame clones only, not all of them. This table has approximately 30,000 clones, roughly 90% appearing once. Here the sequenced sample was CD8+ T cells from peripheral blood mononuclear cells, taken in the first trimester of pregnancy. All receptors come from a female donor with multiple sclerosis, enrolled in a pregnancy study. CDR3s leave out the opening cysteine and the closing phenylalanine or tryptophan. Clone sizes are given selectively: once, few, many, or a class where the clone is expanded.

TRBV4-1	TRBJ1-1	-	ASSYGQGENTEAF
TRBV7-9	TRBJ2-7	once	ASSYQYEQY
TRBV27	TRBJ2-1	-	ASSFSGGERVNEQF
TRBV27	TRBJ1-4	-	ASSSSTRGFSNEKLF
TRBV2	TRBJ2-2	-	ASSEARGSLNTGELF
TRBV30	TRBJ2-2	-	AWRATGYDTGELF
TRBV5-6	TRBJ2-3	-	ASSTTSGYSTDTQY
TRBV7-9	TRBJ2-2	-	ASSLAVGELF
TRBV6-6	TRBJ1-6	-	ASRTDRLRSPLH
TRBV4-3	TRBJ1-2	-	ASSQELGSGAGDGYT
TRBV18	TRBJ2-7	-	ASSPIGAGGIWEQY
TRBV2	TRBJ2-1	-	ASSAGLAGEEQF
TRBV15	TRBJ1-5	-	ATSAGTGVRPQH
TRBV19	TRBJ2-6	once	ASSIDRGSGANVLT
TRBV5-8	TRBJ2-7	-	ASSLPQGYEQY
TRBV6-5	TRBJ2-1	-	ASSWNNYGEQF
TRBV15	TRBJ2-5	-	ATSRDRGETQY
TRBV4-3	TRBJ2-2	-	ASSQDSYTGELF
TRBV4-1	TRBJ2-2	once	ASSQRAGDPGELF
TRBV7-2	TRBJ2-2	-	ASSLAYTGELF
TRBV27	TRBJ2-2	-	ASSLFPSGGEIYTGELF
TRBV2	TRBJ1-1	few	ASREGNLETEAF
TRBV6-4	TRBJ2-3	-	ASSDIKGGDTQY
TRBV4-3	TRBJ2-3	-	ASSHLSGDKASDTQY
TRBV7-3	TRBJ2-7	-	ASSLNGYEQY
TRBV7-9	TRBJ1-1	few	ASSLPQRGGRNTEAF
TRBV27	TRBJ2-7	medium-sized	ASSAITGGPLIFYEQY
TRBV7-8	TRBJ1-1	-	ASSLTPVNTEAF
TRBV11-2	TRBJ1-2	-	ASGGGFLGYT
TRBV13	TRBJ2-4	-	ASSLGLGPKNIQY
TRBV6-5	TRBJ2-7	-	ASSYSVGQTSYEQY
TRBV11-3	TRBJ2-7	-	ASSLPGAYEQY
TRBV5-6	TRBJ2-5	-	ASSLVRLETQY
TRBV5-6	TRBJ1-2	many	ASSLEGRGLANYGYT
TRBV28	TRBJ1-4	-	ASSFGVNEKLF
TRBV19	TRBJ2-7	-	ASSITGGLYEQY
TRBV11-2	TRBJ1-4	-	ASSLVGQANEKLF
TRBV13	TRBJ2-1	-	ASSFRDLPGLAEYSEQF
TRBV28	TRBJ1-2	-	ASSYVQGSYGYT
TRBV4-3	TRBJ1-2	once	ASSQDQAGFIYGYT
TRBV27	TRBJ2-2	-	ASSFPAGELF
TRBV28	TRBJ2-1	-	ASSLTSGAYNEQF
TRBV28	TRBJ1-2	-	ASSSNRDRSNYGYT
TRBV27	TRBJ2-7	-	ASSLSPGTGTSEQY
TRBV11-1	TRBJ2-1	once	ASSLSRTSGSYNEQF
TRBV9	TRBJ2-5	-	ASSPRDRGWGETQY
TRBV30	TRBJ2-1	-	AWGASGAYNEQF
TRBV6-5	TRBJ2-1	-	ASSPHGTLIREQF
TRBV6-5	TRBJ2-7	-	ASSSGGVSYEQY
TRBV28	TRBJ1-2	-	ASSQWQGTNYGYT
TRBV9	TRBJ2-7	-	ASSATSGYYEQY
TRBV19	TRBJ1-5	-	ASTKTGTQPQH
TRBV5-1	TRBJ1-2	-	ASSLDDSYGYT
TRBV6-1	TRBJ2-7	-	ASSESGYYEQY
TRBV6-5	TRBJ2-5	-	ASSQRLAGDETQY
TRBV15	TRBJ1-1	-	ATSRVGGRSTEAF
TRBV5-1	TRBJ2-7	-	ASSLGAGVGSTEQY
TRBV5-6	TRBJ2-7	-	ASSFRQGNSYEQY
TRBV9	TRBJ1-1	-	ASSVPRDRVITEAF